The 19 T cell receptor beta chains given below trace back to one sample, sequenced in a study of shared clonotypes between healthy human individuals. Terminally differentiated effector memory CD45RA+ cells were left out of the naive CD8 fraction, which was CD45RO-negative and positively selected for CCR7. The data were produced by immunoSEQ multiplex PCR, yet TCRdb's version contains in-frame clones alone and is incomplete. The sample has about 2.2 million clones, around 93% seen once. Sequenced: naive CD8+ T cells from PBMCs. The receptors shown here come from a man aged 18 to 30 in good health. Some clones in this sample may be carry-over from other donors' samples.

This clone was recorded once. V and J are TRBV10-3 and TRBJ2-2; the D gene is possibly TRBD1 (6 bases). Germline values: CDR1 ENHRY, CDR2 SYGVKD. The CDR3 extends over 15 amino acids. Trimming shortened V by 6 bases and J by 0 bases, and 11 bases separated the two germline ends. CDR3 nucleotide sequence: TGTGCCATCAGCCGGGACACTTCGAACACCGGGGAGCTGTTTTTT. Translated, it gives CAISRDTSNTGELFF.

The chain carries TRBV7-2 and TRBJ1-2, with D unclear. CDR1 and CDR2 from the germline V gene are SGHTA and FQGNSA. The V gene lost 0 bases and the J gene lost 6 bases, with 14 bases spanning the gap. The CDR3 totals 15 residues. The CDR3 loop is CASSLARGGGDGYTF. DNA of the CDR3: TGTGCCAGCAGCTTAGCGCGGGGAGGAGGTGATGGCTACACCTTC.

V is TRBV11-3 and J is TRBJ2-1; the D gene is possibly TRBD2 (6 bases). Germline CDR1 is SGHNT and CDR2 is YENEEA. V gave up 0 bases and J gave up 6 bases, with 9 bases separating them. The CDR3 consists of 14 residues. CDR3 nucleotides: TGTGCCAGCAGCTTAGATTTCGGGGGCAATGAGCAGTTCTTC. Amino acids: CASSLDFGGNEQFF.

This rearrangement joins TRBV28 to TRBJ1-2; a weak D match, TRBD1 (6 bases). Germline-derived CDR1 and CDR2 are MDHEN and SYDVKM. V shed 5 bases and J shed 6 bases, with 16 bases lying between them. This CDR3 has 14 residues. Here the CDR3 reads CASSQEGGEHGYTF. The DNA for the CDR3 is TGTGCCAGCAGTCAAGAAGGGGGGGAACATGGCTACACCTTC.

The genes are TRBV5-1 and TRBJ2-1; 10 nucleotides line up with TRBD2. From germline, CDR1 is SGHRS and CDR2 YFSETQ. Trimming at V came to 4 bases and at J to 8 bases, leaving 9 bases not matched to a gene. The CDR3 is 15 residues long. In DNA form, the CDR3 reads TGCGCCAGCAGCCCTAGCGGGGGAACCGTCGATGAGCAGTTCTTC. Protein sequence: CASSPSGGTVDEQFF.

The rearrangement joins TRBV25-1 to TRBJ2-1; 9 bases are shared with TRBD2. This CDR3 comprises 16 residues. The germline CDR1 and CDR2 sequences are MGHDK and SYGVNS. With V trimmed by 2 bases and J by 7 bases, 9 bases remained unmatched. The CDR3 DNA reads TGTGCCAGCAGTGAAAGGGTTAGCGGGAGTTCTAATGAGCAGTTCTTC. Residues: CASSERVSGSSNEQFF.

This sequence joins TRBV5-8 and TRBJ2-1; D remains ambiguous. The CDR3 length is 14 residues. V lost 3 bases to trimming and J lost 7 bases, with 14 bases between them. The germline V gene has CDR1 SGHTS and CDR2 YDEGEE. CDR3 nucleotides: TGTGCCAGCAGCTACTTAGTTTTGGGAAATGAGCAGTTCTTC. Protein: CASSYLVLGNEQFF.

This clone occurred once. The J gene is TRBJ2-3, the V gene TRBV5-4; 7 bases are shared with TRBD2. The CDR3 has 16 amino acids. Germline CDR1 SGHNT, CDR2 YYREEE (reference sequence). V was clipped by 4 bases and J by 4 bases; unmatched bases: 12. CDR3 residues: CASSPGWGRAADTQYF. DNA for the CDR3: TGTGCCAGCAGCCCGGGATGGGGGAGGGCGGCAGATACGCAGTATTTT.

Note on this clone: The sample holds other DNA sequences that translate to the same CDR3. V and J are TRBV28 and TRBJ2-7, with TRBD1 identical over 9 bases. Germline V gene lookup returns CDR1 MDHEN and CDR2 SYDVKM. The CDR3 spans 15 residues. Trimming cost V 3 bases and J 4 bases; bases outside gene matches: 7. This chain's CDR3 is CASSFGRQGVYEQYF. CDR3 coding DNA: TGTGCCAGCAGTTTCGGTCGACAGGGGGTGTACGAGCAGTACTTC.

The chain is built from TRBV5-6 and TRBJ1-2, with a tentative D call TRBD1 (6 bases). Germline lookup yields CDR1 SGHDT and CDR2 YYEEEE. V was clipped by 0 bases and J by 6 bases, with 15 bases between them. The CDR3 contains 15 residues. CDR3 bases: TGTGCCAGCAGCTTGGAATGGGGGGCGTTGGATGGCTACACCTTC. It codes for CASSLEWGALDGYTF.

The V call is TRBV7-6, the J call TRBJ2-2, with 10 bases identical to TRBD2. Germline V gives CDR1 SGHVS, CDR2 FNYEAQ. The CDR3 runs 21 residues. V trimming: 1 base; J trimming: 1 base; junction bases outside the gene matches: 15. CDR3 sequence (DNA): TGTGCCAGCAGCTTAGTACGGTTGGCTAGCGGGAGCCCCCTGAACACCGGGGAGCTGTTTTTT. This translates into CASSLVRLASGSPLNTGELFF.

The CDR3 bases are TGTGCCAGCAGCTTATCGGGACTGGTCTCTGGGGCCAACGTCCTGACTTTC. This codes for CASSLSGLVSGANVLTF. J is TRBJ2-6 and V is TRBV7-6, with a tentative D call TRBD2 (6 bases). This CDR3 comprises 17 residues. The V gene lost 2 bases and the J gene lost 0 bases, with 11 bases spanning the gap. Looked up from germline, CDR1 is SGHVS and CDR2 is FNYEAQ.

The chain is built from TRBV6-6 and TRBJ2-3; D is possibly TRBD2 (5 bases). This CDR3 region has 15 residues. The germline CDR1 and CDR2 sequences are MNHNY and SVGAGI (reference sequence). Trimming shortened V by 1 base and J by 0 bases, and 8 bases separated the two germline ends. The CDR3 region has the DNA TGTGCCAGCAGTTACTTAAGCGGAAGCACAGATACGCAGTATTTT. This gives the protein CASSYLSGSTDTQYF.

This sequence joins TRBV9 and TRBJ2-5; weak D call: TRBD1 (6 bases). V lost 3 bases to trimming and J lost 5 bases, with 14 bases between them. From germline, CDR1 is SGDLS and CDR2 YYNGEE. The CDR3 consists of 14 residues. Here the CDR3 DNA reads TGTGCCAGCAGCGGCCGTGGACAGACGGAGACCCAGTACTTC. Protein: CASSGRGQTETQYF.

The V and J genes are TRBV28 and TRBJ1-5; TRBD1 aligns across 8 bases. The J segment lost 2 bases and the V segment lost 3 bases, leaving 9 bases of the junction unmatched. This CDR3 has 17 amino acids. The germline V gene encodes CDR1 MDHEN and CDR2 SYDVKM. The CDR3: CASSFLQGAIGNQPQHF. The CDR3 DNA reads as TGTGCCAGCAGTTTTCTCCAGGGGGCGATCGGCAATCAGCCCCAGCATTTT.

This clone was seen a handful of times. This chain connects TRBV4-1 to TRBJ1-5, with D hard to call. Trimming removed 1 base at V and 2 bases at J, with 9 bases between. CDR3 size: 15 residues. Germline CDR1 reads MGHRA; CDR2 reads YSYEKL. The CDR3 DNA sequence: TGCGCCAGCAGCCAAGCATCCACGGGCAATCAGCCCCAGCATTTT. Its protein is CASSQASTGNQPQHF.

The rearrangement uses TRBV6-6 and TRBJ2-3; TRBD1 agrees at 9 bases. V lost 2 bases, J lost 4 bases, and 7 bases stayed unmatched. The germline CDR1 and CDR2 sequences are MNHNY and SVGAGI (reference sequence). The CDR3 loop spans 16 amino acids. The CDR3 sequence is CASSYLGQGSSDTQYF. CDR3 coding DNA: TGTGCCAGCAGTTACCTAGGACAGGGGTCGTCAGATACGCAGTATTTT.

Turning to this clone: This specimen includes other DNA sequences encoding the same CDR3. The J gene is TRBJ2-1, the V gene TRBV28; D may be TRBD1 or TRBD2 (5 bases each). This CDR3 region has 15 residues. The V end was cut by 1 base, the J end by 2 bases, with 9 bases between. Germline lookup yields CDR1 MDHEN and CDR2 SYDVKM. Here the CDR3 reads CASSLFGGTYNEQFF. For the CDR3, the DNA is TGTGCCAGCAGTTTATTTGGGGGAACCTACAATGAGCAGTTCTTC.

The rearrangement uses TRBV30 and TRBJ2-6; D is undetermined. The CDR3 runs 14 residues. Germline lookup yields CDR1 GTSNPN and CDR2 SVGIG (reference sequence). V was shortened by 0 bases and J by 1 base, with 4 bases between the two germline ends. Written as DNA, the CDR3 is TGTGCCTGGAGTGTACGGTCTGGGGCCAACGTCCTGACTTTC. Translated: CAWSVRSGANVLTF.